These 2 T cell receptor beta chains were sequenced from one sample in a study of breast tumors, draining lymph nodes, adjacent tissues. TCRdb used MiXCR to reprocess the multiplex PCR reads, holding one entry per CDR3 protein. The sample has some 170,000 distinct CDR3 sequences, 30% to 35% seen once. The lymph nodes were axillary draining lymph nodes from breast cancer patients. The specimen sequenced was axillary lymph node tissue. The receptors come from a female donor with breast cancer. Some clones in this sample may be carry-over from other donors' samples.

As regards this clonotype: No conserved phenylalanine or tryptophan is present at the end of the CDR3, so a read error is the likely explanation. The CDR3 DNA follows: TGTGCTACCAGGTCGGGGAGCAATCAGCCCCAGCATCTT. This encodes CATRSGSNQPQHL. The J gene is TRBJ1-5, the V gene TRBV15; D uncertain. Per germline, CDR1 LNHNV and CDR2 YYDKDF (reference sequence). The CDR3 has 13 residues.

The sample holds many counts of this clonotype. The chain employs TRBV6-1 and TRBJ1-4; 8 bases align to TRBD1. Germline V lookup: CDR1 MNHNS, CDR2 SASEGT. The CDR3 loop spans 15 amino acids. V gave up 7 bases and J gave up 3 bases; unmatched junction bases: 7. The CDR3: CASKKDRVPNEKLFF. The CDR3 nucleotides are TGTGCCAGCAAGAAGGACAGGGTGCCTAATGAAAAACTGTTTTTT.